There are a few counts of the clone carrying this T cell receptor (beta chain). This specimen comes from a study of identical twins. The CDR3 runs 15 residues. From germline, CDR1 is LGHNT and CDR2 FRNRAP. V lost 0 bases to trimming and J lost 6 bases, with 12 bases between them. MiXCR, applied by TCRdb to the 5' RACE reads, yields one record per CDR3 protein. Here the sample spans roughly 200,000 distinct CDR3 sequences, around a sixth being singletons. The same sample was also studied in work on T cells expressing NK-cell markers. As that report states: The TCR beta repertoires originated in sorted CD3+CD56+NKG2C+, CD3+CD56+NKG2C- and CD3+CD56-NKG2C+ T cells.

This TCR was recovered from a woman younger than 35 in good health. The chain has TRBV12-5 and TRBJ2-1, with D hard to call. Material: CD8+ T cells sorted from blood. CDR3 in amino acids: CASGLVLRLLNEQFF. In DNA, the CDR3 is TGTGCTAGTGGTTTGGTACTCAGGCTACTCAATGAGCAGTTCTTC.